This TCR beta chain was documented in a study of blood T cell repertoires in COVID-19. The protocol was immunoSEQ multiplex PCR, while the TCRdb copy is restricted to in-frame clones and leaves out a portion. The repertoire holds 220,000 or so clones, with approximately 81% as singletons. The specimen sequenced was peripheral blood. This sequence originates from a woman aged 55-75 years who had recovered from COVID-19.

CDR3 protein: CASSLGLSYEQYF. CDR3 DNA sequence: TGTGCCAGCAGTTTGGGCCTCTCCTACGAGCAGTACTTC. J is TRBJ2-7 and V is TRBV12-3 or TRBV12-4; D uncertain. The CDR3 has 13 residues. The germline V and J ends were trimmed by 3 bases and 0 bases, with 6 bases remaining between them.